What follows are 11 T cell receptor beta chains derived from one specimen sequenced in a study of breast tumors, draining lymph nodes, adjacent tissues. TCRdb reanalysed the multiplex PCR reads using MiXCR and keeps one entry per CDR3 protein. Among 10,000 to 15,000 distinct CDR3 sequences, under 40% were seen once, and the ten largest hold just over 14%. Sequencing was done on a sample of breast tumor tissue. The receptors come from a female donor with breast cancer. Some clones in this sample may be carry-over from other donors' samples.

This clonotype was picked up many times. J is TRBJ2-2 and V is TRBV19, with 7 bases that match TRBD1. The J segment lost 7 bases and the V segment lost 6 bases, leaving 2 bases of the junction unmatched. CDR1 and CDR2 from the germline V gene are LNHDA and SQIVND (reference sequence). CDR3 length: 12 amino acids. The CDR3 sequence is CASRTGLGELFF. The CDR3 DNA sequence: TGTGCCAGTAGGACAGGGCTCGGGGAGCTGTTTTTT.

This clonotype was picked up many times. The chain is built from TRBV18 and TRBJ2-7, with D perhaps TRBD1 or TRBD2 (6 bases each). The CDR3 consists of 13 residues. Germline V lookup: CDR1 KGHSH, CDR2 LQKENI. V was pared by 6 bases and J by 4 bases, with 13 bases between. CDR3 DNA: TGTGCCAGCTCCCCGAGAGGGGGGTACGAGCAGTACTTC. Protein sequence: CASSPRGGYEQYF.

There are many counts of this clonotype. The CDR3 is CASSKLAGGSTDTQYF. DNA of the CDR3: TGTGCCAGTAGTAAGCTAGCGGGAGGGTCCACAGATACGCAGTATTTT. The chain joins TRBV19 to TRBJ2-3; 12 nucleotides agree with TRBD2. CDR3 length: 16 residues. In germline, CDR1 is LNHDA, CDR2 SQIVND (reference sequence). Trimming at V came to 4 bases and at J to 2 bases, leaving 4 bases not matched to a gene.

The chain joins TRBV15 to TRBJ2-5, with D tentatively TRBD1 or TRBD2 (5 bases each). This CDR3 has 16 amino acids. The V end lost 5 bases, the J end lost 4 bases, and 20 bases lay between the germline ends. Germline CDR1 is LNHNV and CDR2 is YYDKDF (reference sequence). DNA for the CDR3: TGTGCCACCAGCGAGGGTAGGGGCATTAGGGGAGAGACCCAGTACTTC. Protein: CATSEGRGIRGETQYF.

This clonotype is labeled as medium-sized. V gene TRBV20-1 combines with J gene TRBJ2-7, with D perhaps TRBD1 (6 bases). Between the trimmed V and J ends, which lost 6 bases and 3 bases, there was a span of 18 bases. This CDR3 comprises 14 residues. The germline V gene has CDR1 DFQATT and CDR2 SNEGSKA (reference sequence). The DNA of the CDR3 is TGCAGTGCGCCGCCACGGACAGACTACTACGAGCAGTACTTC. This encodes CSAPPRTDYYEQYF.

This clonotype was counted many times. The V gene is TRBV2, the J gene TRBJ2-5; D unresolved. Germline V gene data show CDR1 as SNHLY and CDR2 as FYNNEI. Trimming removed 5 bases from V and 7 bases from J, with 8 bases in between. This CDR3 spans 11 amino acids. CDR3 sequence reads: CASSTVGTQYF. Written as DNA, the CDR3 is TGTGCCAGCAGTACGGTGGGGACCCAGTACTTC.

The gene calls are TRBV4-1 and TRBJ2-6; D gene uncertain. Deletions cut 0 bases from V and 4 bases from J, with 4 bases between. Germline-derived CDR1 and CDR2 are MGHRA and YSYEKL. The CDR3 runs 14 residues. In DNA form, the CDR3 reads TGCGCCAGCAGCCAAGAGGGGGGGGCCAACGTCCTGACTTTC. Translated, it gives CASSQEGGANVLTF.

This clonotype has only a few counts. The chain employs TRBV28 and TRBJ1-1, with D tentatively TRBD1 (6 bases). The CDR3 is made up of 13 amino acids. V lost 6 bases and J 9 bases, leaving 17 bases between the germline ends. Looked up from germline, CDR1 is MDHEN and CDR2 is SYDVKM. The CDR3 sequence: CASSNRVRGKAFF. The CDR3 DNA is TGTGCCAGCAGCAATAGGGTCAGGGGTAAAGCTTTCTTT.

Turning to this clonotype: This may stem from a read error, because a much larger clone lies one nucleotide away. The chain recombines TRBV10-1 with TRBJ1-1, with D uncertain. In germline, CDR1 is WNHNN, CDR2 SYGVQD (reference sequence). The CDR3 runs 13 residues. The chain's CDR3 is CARSESGQVEAFF. For the CDR3, the DNA is TGCGCCCGCAGTGAGTCTGGCCAGGTAGAAGCTTTCTTT.

As DNA, the CDR3 is TGCAGTGCCCACGACGCTAGCGGGTATACCTACGAGCAGTACTTC. This codes for CSAHDASGYTYEQYF. The chain joins TRBV20-1 to TRBJ2-7, with 8 bases matching TRBD2. Germline V gene data show CDR1 as DFQATT and CDR2 as SNEGSKA (reference sequence). V gave up 6 bases and J gave up 2 bases; unmatched junction bases: 12. The CDR3 has 15 residues.

This clonotype was picked up many times. The V and J genes are TRBV24-1 and TRBJ2-1, with D maybe TRBD1 (5 bases). This CDR3 is 15 amino acids long. Germline values: CDR1 KGHDR, CDR2 SFDVKD. Trimming shortened V by 4 bases and J by 1 base, and 10 bases separated the two germline ends. This CDR3 reads CATSEGDWSYNEQFF. CDR3 in DNA: TGTGCCACCAGTGAAGGGGATTGGTCCTACAATGAGCAGTTCTTC.